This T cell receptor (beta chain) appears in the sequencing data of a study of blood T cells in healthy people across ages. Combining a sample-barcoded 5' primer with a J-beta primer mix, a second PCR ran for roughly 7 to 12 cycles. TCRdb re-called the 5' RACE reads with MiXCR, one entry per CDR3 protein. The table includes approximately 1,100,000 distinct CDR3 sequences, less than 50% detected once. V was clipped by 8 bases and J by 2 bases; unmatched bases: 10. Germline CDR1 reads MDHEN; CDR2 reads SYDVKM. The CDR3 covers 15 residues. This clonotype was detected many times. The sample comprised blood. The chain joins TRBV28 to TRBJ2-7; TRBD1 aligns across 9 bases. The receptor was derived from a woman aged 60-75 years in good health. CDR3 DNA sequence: TGTGCCAGCGGGAGCCTACAGGGGGCCCCCTACGAGCAGTACTTC. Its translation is CASGSLQGAPYEQYF.